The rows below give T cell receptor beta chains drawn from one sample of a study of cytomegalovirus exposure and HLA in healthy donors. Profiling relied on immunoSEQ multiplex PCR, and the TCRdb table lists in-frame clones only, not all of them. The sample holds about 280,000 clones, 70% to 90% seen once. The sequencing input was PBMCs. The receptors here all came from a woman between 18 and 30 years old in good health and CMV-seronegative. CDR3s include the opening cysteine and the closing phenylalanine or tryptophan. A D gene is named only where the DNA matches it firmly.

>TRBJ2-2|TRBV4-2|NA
CASSQDQGRTTPGELFF
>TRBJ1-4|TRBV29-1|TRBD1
CSVGTGGLEKLFF
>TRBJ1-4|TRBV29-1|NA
CSAITGLNEKLFF
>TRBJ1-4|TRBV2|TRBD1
CAWDRHEKLFF
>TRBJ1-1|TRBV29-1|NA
CSVVHSNTEAFF
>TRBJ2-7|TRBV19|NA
CASSRSQATYEQYF
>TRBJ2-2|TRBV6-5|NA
CASSFRTTNTGELFF
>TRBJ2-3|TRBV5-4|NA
CASSSFSTDTQYF
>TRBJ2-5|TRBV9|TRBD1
CASSVVDRGGETQYF
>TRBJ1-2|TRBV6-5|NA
CASSYVQGGGYTF
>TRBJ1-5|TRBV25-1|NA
CASSNGGQPQHF
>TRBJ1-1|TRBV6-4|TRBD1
CASRRTGNTEAFF
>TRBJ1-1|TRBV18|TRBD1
CASSPLEDRDEAFF
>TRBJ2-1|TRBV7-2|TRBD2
CASSSREVSSYNEQFF
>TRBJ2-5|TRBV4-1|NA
CASSQEGKRETQYF
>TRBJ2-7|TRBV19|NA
CASSIVWRGPYEQYF